The 14 T cell receptor beta chains in this list originate from one sample, sequenced in a study of blood T cells in healthy people across ages. The second PCR ran roughly 7 to 11 cycles with a sample-barcoded 5' primer and J-beta primers. TCRdb re-called the 5' RACE reads through MiXCR, storing one row per CDR3 protein. The sample includes about 800,000 distinct CDR3 sequences, 58% of them seen just once. Sequenced: blood. The origin of the receptors is a man aged 25-40 years in good health.

V gene TRBV29-1 combines with J gene TRBJ1-1, with D possibly TRBD1 on 6 matching bases. Germline loops: CDR1 SQVTM, CDR2 ANQGSEA. Deletions cut 7 bases from V and 0 bases from J, with 21 bases between. This CDR3 spans 16 amino acids. As DNA, the CDR3 is TGCAGCGCTGGAGATGGCGGGGCAGGGGTGAACACTGAAGCTTTCTTT. Residues: CSAGDGGAGVNTEAFF.

The chain combines TRBV4-3 with TRBJ2-5; 9 bases line up with TRBD2. Looked up from germline, CDR1 is LGHNA and CDR2 is YSLEER. The CDR3 loop spans 17 amino acids. The J segment lost 8 bases and the V segment lost 0 bases, leaving 13 bases of the junction unmatched. The CDR3 DNA reads as TGCGCCAGCAGCCAAGATCGGTCTAGCGGGAAGAGAACTACCCAGTACTTC. Protein: CASSQDRSSGKRTTQYF.

The chain employs TRBV7-9 and TRBJ2-6; D is ambiguous. This CDR3 contains 14 residues. Trimming left V 4 bases short and J 3 bases short, with 7 bases between. Looked up from germline, CDR1 is SEHNR and CDR2 is FQNEAQ (reference sequence). CDR3 sequence reads: CASSSYGGANVLTF. The CDR3 coding sequence is TGTGCCAGCAGCTCGTATGGTGGGGCCAACGTCCTGACTTTC.

The chain is built from TRBV20-1 and TRBJ1-1; D gene ambiguous. Per the germline V gene, CDR1 is DFQATT and CDR2 is SNEGSKA (reference sequence). V was clipped by 0 bases and J by 7 bases, with 9 bases between them. CDR3 length: 12 amino acids. The CDR3 DNA follows: TGCAGTGCTAGAGAAGAGAGCATTGAAGCTTTCTTT. Translating gives CSAREESIEAFF.

The chain joins TRBV29-1 to TRBJ2-5, with D tentatively TRBD1 (6 bases). Germline CDR1 and CDR2: SQVTM and ANQGSEA. This CDR3 is 12 amino acids long. V lost 2 bases to trimming and J lost 5 bases, with 9 bases between them. This CDR3 is CSVERGSETQYF. Written as DNA, the CDR3 is TGCAGCGTTGAAAGGGGGTCCGAGACCCAGTACTTC. The full variable domain, completed using reference TRBV29-1 and TRBJ2-5, is SAVISQKPSRDICQRGTSLTIQCQVDSQVTMMFWYRQQPGQSLTLIATANQGSEATYESGFVIDKFPISRPNLTFSTLTVSNMSPEDSSIYLCSVERGSETQYFGPGTRLLVL.

This clonotype was seen many times. J is TRBJ2-7 and V is TRBV24-1; D uncertain. Germline assignment: CDR1 KGHDR and CDR2 SFDVKD. V was clipped by 4 bases and J by 3 bases, with 12 bases between them. The CDR3 runs 14 residues. The CDR3 is CATSESTSLYEQYF. Written as DNA, the CDR3 is TGTGCCACCAGTGAATCAACGTCCCTCTACGAGCAGTACTTC.

This chain links TRBV28 with TRBJ2-7, with TRBD2 matching over 8 bases. Looked up from germline, CDR1 is MDHEN and CDR2 is SYDVKM. The CDR3 consists of 13 residues. The V segment lost 7 bases and the J segment 3 bases; nucleotides outside the gene matches: 5. CDR3 bases: TGTGCCAGCAACTGGGGGACTAGCTACGAGCAGTACTTC. This gives the protein CASNWGTSYEQYF.

This rearrangement joins TRBV28 to TRBJ2-3; the D gene is possibly TRBD1 (7 bases). This CDR3 spans 13 amino acids. The germline V and J ends were trimmed by 7 bases and 4 bases, with 12 bases remaining between them. Germline CDR1 reads MDHEN; CDR2 reads SYDVKM. The CDR3: CASNPRGADTQYF. The DNA for the CDR3 is TGTGCCAGCAACCCCAGGGGGGCAGATACGCAGTATTTT.

This clonotype was counted between two and nine times. This chain links TRBV4-2 with TRBJ2-7, with a possible D match to TRBD2 (6 bases). The length of the CDR3 is 14 residues. Per the germline V gene, CDR1 is LGHNA and CDR2 is YNFKEQ. Trimming removed 0 bases at V and 3 bases at J, with 9 bases between. The CDR3 loop reads CASSQDWGGYEQYF. The CDR3 region has the DNA TGTGCCAGCAGCCAAGATTGGGGAGGCTACGAGCAGTACTTC.

The J gene is TRBJ1-2, the V gene TRBV3-1; no firm D call. The CDR3 has 12 amino acids. V was trimmed by 3 bases and J by 8 bases, leaving 10 bases between them. Per germline, CDR1 LGHDT and CDR2 YNNKEL (reference sequence). The CDR3, as DNA: TGTGCCAGCAGCCAGCTAAGGAACGGCTACACCTTC. Protein sequence: CASSQLRNGYTF.

This chain uses TRBV20-1 with TRBJ2-1; 7 bases align to TRBD2. The ends lost 6 bases at V and 6 bases at J; junction bases unmatched: 8. The CDR3 loop spans 13 amino acids. From germline, CDR1 is DFQATT and CDR2 SNEGSKA (reference sequence). CDR3 bases: TGCAGTGCAACGCCGGGACTACCCAATGAGCAGTTCTTC. This codes for CSATPGLPNEQFF.

This clonotype was counted only a few times. This chain links TRBV7-9 with TRBJ1-5, with D uncertain. The CDR3 runs 13 residues. V dropped 5 bases and J dropped 0 bases, with 5 bases sitting between them. Germline V gene lookup returns CDR1 SEHNR and CDR2 FQNEAQ (reference sequence). For the CDR3, the DNA is TGTGCCAGCAGCGTTAATAGCAATCAGCCCCAGCATTTT. Translation gives CASSVNSNQPQHF. Based on the CDR3 plus reference TRBV7-9 and TRBJ1-5, the full variable domain is DTGVSQNPRHKITKRGQNVTFRCDPISEHNRLYWYRQTLGQGPEFLTYFQNEAQLEKSRLLSDRFSAERPKGSFSTLEIQRTEQGDSAMYLCASSVNSNQPQHFGDGTRLSIL.

The V gene is TRBV20-1, the J gene TRBJ2-5; 7 nucleotides agree with TRBD1. The junction had 9 bases not matched to a gene; V was cut back by 0 bases and J by 5 bases. Germline loops: CDR1 DFQATT, CDR2 SNEGSKA (reference sequence). The CDR3 runs 15 residues. CDR3 amino acids: CSARDYQGDLETQYF. The CDR3 bases are TGCAGTGCTAGAGATTACCAGGGGGACCTGGAGACCCAGTACTTC.

The chain recombines TRBV2 with TRBJ1-6, with D perhaps TRBD1 (5 bases). Trimming cost V 4 bases and J 10 bases, with 23 bases left between them. This CDR3 is built from 17 residues. CDR1 is SNHLY and CDR2 is FYNNEI in the germline V gene. The CDR3 is CASSGTPISRSRSPLHF. DNA of the CDR3: TGTGCCAGCAGTGGGACACCCATATCCAGGAGTAGGTCACCCCTCCACTTT.